The 25 T cell receptor beta chains presented below share a single source sample, sequenced in a study of shared clonotypes between healthy human individuals. The method was immunoSEQ multiplex PCR; TCRdb's version includes in-frame clones alone and lacks a portion of them. The table has about 1.5 million clones, approximately 98% seen once; the top ten hold less than 0.55%. The sequenced material came from naive CD4+ T cells sorted from blood. Indicated subset: CD45RA+ positively selected. The origin of the receptors is a man aged 25 to 45 in good health.

V and J are TRBV30 and TRBJ1-1, with D possibly being TRBD1 (5 bases). The V end was cut by 7 bases, the J end by 1 base, with 13 bases between. Germline V gene data show CDR1 as GTSNPN and CDR2 as SVGIG (reference sequence). There are 13 residues in the CDR3. CDR3 protein: CASVSTGNTEAFF. The DNA of the CDR3 is TGTGCCTCCGTGTCAACAGGGAACACTGAAGCTTTCTTT.

This chain links TRBV11-2 with TRBJ2-5, with 10 bases lining up with TRBD1. Germline CDR1 SGHAT, CDR2 FQNNGV. The CDR3 is made up of 14 amino acids. With V trimmed by 3 bases and J by 5 bases, 3 bases remained unmatched. This CDR3 reads CASSFTGQGETQYF. For the CDR3, the DNA is TGTGCCAGCAGCTTCACGGGACAGGGGGAGACCCAGTACTTC.

This clone appeared a single time. This sequence joins TRBV18 and TRBJ1-1, with D possibly being TRBD1 (5 bases). Trimming took 3 bases from V and 5 from J, leaving 16 bases between them. CDR3 length: 15 residues. Germline assignment: CDR1 KGHSH and CDR2 LQKENI. The CDR3 nucleotides are TGTGCCAGCTCACCCAGGGTGGTTGGTTTAACTGAAGCTTTCTTT. Translating gives CASSPRVVGLTEAFF.

The genes are TRBV5-1 and TRBJ2-7; D call uncertain. The germline CDR1 and CDR2 sequences are SGHRS and YFSETQ. Deletions cut 0 bases from V and 6 bases from J, with 13 bases between. The CDR3 sequence is 14 residues long. CDR3 nucleotide sequence: TGCGCCAGCAGCTTGGCGGCCAGCTCCCCCGAGCAGTACTTC. This sequence encodes CASSLAASSPEQYF.

The V gene is TRBV10-3, the J gene TRBJ2-3, with a weak D call TRBD2 (5 bases). The CDR3 covers 12 residues. Deletions cut 11 bases from V and 1 base from J, with 10 bases between. Germline V gene sequence: CDR1 ENHRY, CDR2 SYGVKD. The CDR3 bases are TGTGCCGTAGACGGGGGCACAGATACGCAGTATTTT. Translated: CAVDGGTDTQYF.

The chain's CDR3 is CASSLGGSHGYTF. CDR3 nucleotide sequence: TGTGCCAGCAGCTTAGGAGGGTCGCATGGCTACACCTTC. The chain uses TRBV7-2 and TRBJ1-2; no firm D call. V lost 1 base and J 6 bases, leaving 9 bases between the germline ends. The CDR3 totals 13 residues. Per germline, CDR1 SGHTA and CDR2 FQGNSA.

The CDR3 protein is CASKNYEQYF. CDR3 coding DNA: TGTGCCAGCAAAAACTACGAGCAGTACTTC. The chain uses TRBV6-6 and TRBJ2-7; D ambiguous. V lost 7 bases and J lost 3, with 4 bases in between. The CDR3 covers 10 residues. Germline lookup yields CDR1 MNHNY and CDR2 SVGAGI (reference sequence).

This rearrangement joins TRBV27 to TRBJ2-1, with 7 bases aligning to TRBD2. This CDR3 has 17 amino acids. Trimming at V came to 3 bases and at J to 0 bases, leaving 8 bases not matched to a gene. Germline assignment: CDR1 MNHEY and CDR2 SMNVEV (reference sequence). This CDR3 reads CASSFPLLAYSYNEQFF. The DNA for the CDR3 is TGTGCCAGCAGTTTTCCCCTACTAGCGTACTCCTACAATGAGCAGTTCTTC.

The V gene is TRBV5-6, the J gene TRBJ1-3; 7 bases align to TRBD1. Germline-derived CDR1 and CDR2 are SGHDT and YYEEEE. The junction had 8 bases not matched to a gene; V was cut back by 4 bases and J by 1 base. This CDR3 has 16 residues. The CDR3 DNA follows: TGTGCCAGCAGCCCATGGACAGGCCATTCTGGAAACACCATATATTTT. This gives the protein CASSPWTGHSGNTIYF.

The J gene is TRBJ1-5, the V gene TRBV28; unclear D gene. V lost 3 bases and J 0 bases, leaving 6 bases between the germline ends. This CDR3 region has 14 residues. Germline V gives CDR1 MDHEN, CDR2 SYDVKM. In DNA form, the CDR3 reads TGTGCCAGCAGTTTTTCGGGTAGCAATCAGCCCCAGCATTTT. Protein sequence: CASSFSGSNQPQHF.

The rearrangement links TRBV27 to TRBJ2-5; possibly TRBD2 for D (7 bases). The V and J ends lost 3 bases and 5 bases respectively, with 16 bases between them. Germline V gives CDR1 MNHEY, CDR2 SMNVEV (reference sequence). The CDR3 runs 15 residues. The CDR3 nucleotides read TGTGCCAGCAGTTTTCGGGGGGCTTCTGGCGAGACCCAGTACTTC. This sequence encodes CASSFRGASGETQYF.

The genes are TRBV7-8 and TRBJ1-3; D ambiguous. Germline assignment: CDR1 SGHVS and CDR2 FQNEAQ. V gave up 6 bases and J gave up 4 bases, with 10 bases separating them. This CDR3 is 13 amino acids long. The CDR3 reads CASRPLSGNTIYF. The CDR3 nucleotides are TGTGCCAGCAGGCCCCTGTCCGGAAACACCATATATTTT.

This sequence joins TRBV19 and TRBJ2-7; a weak D match, TRBD2 (7 bases). Trimming shortened V by 7 bases and J by 2 bases, and 15 bases separated the two germline ends. Germline-derived CDR1 and CDR2 are LNHDA and SQIVND (reference sequence). CDR3 size: 14 residues. The CDR3 region is CASTSTGRAYEQYF. The CDR3 DNA is TGTGCCAGTACCTCAACAGGGAGGGCCTACGAGCAGTACTTC.

The table lists this clone with a count of one. The rearrangement joins TRBV18 to TRBJ2-3; TRBD1 matches 9 bases. The CDR3 runs 17 residues. Germline trimming cut 3 bases from V and 1 base from J; bases unmatched to any gene: 8. Germline V gene lookup returns CDR1 KGHSH and CDR2 LQKENI. The CDR3 protein is CASSPTRGQGGTDTQYF. As DNA, the CDR3 is TGTGCCAGCTCACCCACACGGGGACAGGGAGGCACAGATACGCAGTATTTT.

The chain carries TRBV12-5 and TRBJ2-2, with D unclear. The germline gives CDR1 LGHNT, CDR2 FRNRAP. Trimming stripped 5 bases from V and 6 bases from J, with 7 bases between. This CDR3 spans 12 amino acids. The CDR3 here is CASGRWPGELFF. The CDR3 region has the DNA TGTGCTAGTGGTAGATGGCCCGGGGAGCTGTTTTTT.

V is TRBV18 and J is TRBJ2-5; the D gene is possibly TRBD1 (5 bases). V shed 2 bases and J shed 1 base, with 14 bases lying between them. The CDR3 runs to 16 residues. Germline loops: CDR1 KGHSH, CDR2 LQKENI. The DNA for the CDR3 is TGTGCCAGCTCACCAGGGCAGGGCGGCGTCCAAGAGACCCAGTACTTC. Translated: CASSPGQGGVQETQYF.

The rearrangement links TRBV18 to TRBJ2-1; either TRBD1 or TRBD2 may supply D (6 bases each). V was shortened by 1 base and J by 2 bases, with 12 bases between the two germline ends. The CDR3 consists of 16 residues. Looked up from germline, CDR1 is KGHSH and CDR2 is LQKENI. The CDR3: CASSPRGAGTYNEQFF. DNA of the CDR3: TGTGCCAGCTCACCACGGGGGGCAGGTACCTACAATGAGCAGTTCTTC.

For the CDR3, the DNA is TGTGCCAGCTCTTCGGACACTAACAACCCCTACGAGCAGTACTTC. Translation gives CASSSDTNNPYEQYF. The rearrangement uses TRBV18 and TRBJ2-7; D possibly corresponds to TRBD1 (5 bases). The ends were cut back, 6 bases at V and 2 bases at J, with 17 bases in the middle. The CDR3 sequence is 15 residues long. Germline V lookup: CDR1 KGHSH, CDR2 LQKENI.

The chain uses TRBV11-1 and TRBJ1-1; no clear D gene. Trimming removed 5 bases from V and 8 bases from J, with 12 bases in between. The CDR3 runs 12 residues. Germline V gene lookup returns CDR1 SGHAT and CDR2 FQDESV (reference sequence). CDR3 loop: CASSPWTAEAFF. DNA of the CDR3: TGTGCCAGCAGCCCCTGGACTGCGGAAGCTTTCTTT.

The CDR3 spells CASSFSRGLNSNQPQHF. The CDR3 DNA sequence: TGTGCCAGCAGTTTCTCCAGGGGACTCAATAGCAATCAGCCCCAGCATTTT. The chain employs TRBV27 and TRBJ1-5; tentatively, D is TRBD1 (6 bases). V was clipped by 3 bases and J by 0 bases, with 15 bases between them. The germline CDR1 and CDR2 sequences are MNHEY and SMNVEV (reference sequence). The length of the CDR3 is 17 residues.

V and J are TRBV5-6 and TRBJ2-7; D may be TRBD1 (5 bases). The V gene's germline CDR1 is SGHDT and CDR2 YYEEEE. This CDR3 has 13 residues. V gave up 0 bases and J gave up 4 bases, with 8 bases separating them. The CDR3 DNA follows: TGTGCCAGCAGCTTGGTTGACAGTTACGAGCAGTACTTC. Protein: CASSLVDSYEQYF.

The CDR3 here is CARRPSESGDTQYF. DNA for the CDR3: TGTGCCAGGCGGCCTAGCGAGAGTGGGGATACGCAGTATTTT. The chain has TRBV28 and TRBJ2-3; TRBD2 is a possible D gene (6 bases). The CDR3 consists of 14 residues. Trimming left V 9 bases short and J 6 bases short, with 19 bases between. CDR1 and CDR2 from the germline V gene are MDHEN and SYDVKM.

The chain has TRBV27 and TRBJ2-7; 8 bases match TRBD1. Unmatched junction bases numbered 8, after V lost 6 bases and J lost 4 bases. Germline values: CDR1 MNHEY, CDR2 SMNVEV (reference sequence). CDR3 length: 14 residues. CDR3 DNA: TGTGCCAGCAGCGCATGGGACAGGAAATACGAGCAGTACTTC. Protein product: CASSAWDRKYEQYF.

The count of this clone is one. The rearrangement links TRBV7-6 to TRBJ2-5, with 10 positions matching TRBD1. The CDR3 runs 17 residues. Germline lookup yields CDR1 SGHVS and CDR2 FNYEAQ. The V segment lost 0 bases and the J segment 2 bases; nucleotides outside the gene matches: 6. CDR3 sequence: CASSLAGWTGGQETQYF. The CDR3 DNA reads TGTGCCAGCAGCTTAGCAGGATGGACAGGGGGACAAGAGACCCAGTACTTC.

A single count supports this clone. The genes are TRBV11-2 and TRBJ2-7, with 7 nucleotides matching TRBD2. V trimming: 5 bases; J trimming: 0 bases; junction bases outside the gene matches: 10. The CDR3 length is 16 residues. Germline CDR1 SGHAT, CDR2 FQNNGV. The CDR3 sequence: CASSPRTRSSSYEQYF. The CDR3 DNA reads as TGTGCCAGCAGCCCTCGGACTAGGTCGAGCTCCTACGAGCAGTACTTC.